This T cell receptor beta chain was found in a study of blood T cells in healthy people across ages. Every sample had a minimum of 7 million PBMCs isolated. Losses at the gene ends were 3 bases for V and 8 bases for J; bases not matched to a gene: 5. Germline lookup yields CDR1 SGDLS and CDR2 YYNGEE. CDR3 length: 14 amino acids. A sample-barcoded 5' primer and a J-beta primer mix were used in a second PCR of about 6 to 12 cycles. Template switching added a 12-random-nucleotide identifier to every cDNA molecule. TCRdb called the 5' RACE reads again in MiXCR, with one record for every CDR3 protein. The repertoire holds some 940,000 distinct CDR3 sequences, with 25% to 30% as singletons. Another study also made use of these data, one on T cells of mothers and their children. This second study notes: Mothers yielded over 8.5 million CDR3 reads, children about 3 million each. It was related mother-child pairs that showed slightly higher overlap than unrelated pairs, without reaching significance.

The chain combines TRBV9 with TRBJ2-1, with 10 bases that match TRBD1. The sequencing input was blood. The origin of this receptor is a woman in her thirties or forties in good health. The CDR3: CASSGGQGMDEQFF. The CDR3 DNA is TGTGCCAGCAGCGGGGGACAGGGGATGGATGAGCAGTTCTTC.